The rows below give T cell receptor beta chains drawn from one sample of a study of cytomegalovirus exposure and HLA in healthy donors. Sequenced by immunoSEQ multiplex PCR; TCRdb stores in-frame clones only, minus some. The profile shows under 250,000 clones, about 81% of them singletons. The specimen sequenced was PBMCs. These receptors were taken from a woman aged 25-40 years in good health and CMV-seronegative. Both conserved end residues are part of each CDR3. The D gene is left open where the match is weak. Clone sizes are given selectively: once, few, many, or a class where the clone is expanded.

J	D	size	V	CDR3	DNA
TRBJ1-1	.	many	TRBV18	CASSDLAAGKYAEAFF	TGTGCCAGCTCCGACTTGGCGGCAGGGAAGTACGCTGAAGCTTTCTTT
TRBJ1-3	TRBD1	few	TRBV5-5	CASSHRDRVPENTIYF	TGTGCCAGCAGCCACCGGGACAGGGTTCCAGAAAACACCATATATTTT
TRBJ2-7	.	.	TRBV12-5	CASGFGGRWEQYF	TGTGCTAGTGGTTTCGGGGGGCGGTGGGAGCAGTACTTC
TRBJ2-2	.	few	TRBV28	CASGGLVNPGELFF	TGTGCCAGCGGGGGCCTGGTGAACCCCGGGGAGCTGTTTTTT
TRBJ2-1	.	.	TRBV27	CASSRGSGDEQFF	TGTGCCAGCAGCAGGGGAAGCGGGGATGAGCAGTTCTTC
TRBJ2-5	TRBD1	.	TRBV7-3	CASSPTGAQETQYF	TGTGCCAGCAGTCCCACAGGGGCACAAGAGACCCAGTACTTC
TRBJ1-1	TRBD1	.	TRBV14	CASSRLDRAEAFF	TGTGCCAGCAGCCGCCTGGACAGGGCTGAAGCTTTCTTT
TRBJ2-5	.	.	TRBV4-1	CASSQGGRVETQYF	TGCGCCAGCAGCCAAGGGGGCAGGGTCGAGACCCAGTACTTC
TRBJ2-1	TRBD2	.	TRBV18	CASSLGLAKPDNEQFF	TGTGCCAGCTCACTGGGACTAGCCAAGCCGGACAATGAGCAGTTCTTC
TRBJ1-6	.	.	TRBV28	CASSRFSSYNSPLHF	TGTGCCAGCAGTCGTTTCAGCTCCTATAATTCACCCCTCCACTTT
TRBJ1-2	.	.	TRBV4-1	CASSQVMGGPGGYTF	TGCGCCAGCAGCCAAGTCATGGGGGGGCCTGGTGGCTACACCTTC
TRBJ2-1	.	.	TRBV11-3	CASSLGVGSSSYNEQFF	TGTGCCAGCAGCCTAGGGGTGGGCTCGAGCTCCTACAATGAGCAGTTCTTC
TRBJ2-3	TRBD2	once	TRBV18	CASSWTSGGGTDTQYF	TGTGCCAGCTCGTGGACTAGCGGGGGGGGCACAGATACGCAGTATTTT
TRBJ2-3	.	few	TRBV27	CASRFSGTDTQYF	TGTGCCAGCAGATTCAGCGGCACAGATACGCAGTATTTT
TRBJ2-7	.	.	TRBV6-5	CASKISENYEQYF	TGTGCCAGCAAGATCTCTGAGAACTACGAGCAGTACTTC
TRBJ1-4	.	few	TRBV10-1	CASSESSGNEKLFF	TGCGCCAGCAGTGAGTCGTCGGGGAATGAAAAACTGTTTTTT
TRBJ2-7	TRBD1	.	TRBV7-6	CASSQHRGEQYF	TGTGCCAGCAGTCAACACAGGGGCGAGCAGTACTTC
TRBJ2-3	TRBD1	.	TRBV19	CASSSNRDRGRDTQYF	TGTGCCAGTAGTTCGAACCGGGACAGGGGCCGCGATACGCAGTATTTT
TRBJ2-4	TRBD1	.	TRBV6-5	CASSSSGQGNIQYF	TGTGCCAGCAGCTCCTCGGGACAGGGCAACATTCAGTACTTC
TRBJ1-5	TRBD1	.	TRBV4-1	CASSQAGQGRDQPQHF	TGCGCCAGCAGCCAGGCAGGACAGGGAAGGGATCAGCCCCAGCATTTT
TRBJ2-7	TRBD1	.	TRBV6-1	CASRVGGQGIYEQYF	TGTGCCAGCAGGGTAGGGGGACAGGGTATATACGAGCAGTACTTC
TRBJ2-4	.	.	TRBV5-1	CASSSGQNIQYF	TGCGCCAGCAGCTCGGGTCAAAACATTCAGTACTTC